This is a list of T cell receptor beta chains from one sample in a study of T cells in Graves' hyperthyroidism and ophthalmopathy. TCRdb used MiXCR to reprocess the multiplex PCR reads, holding one entry per CDR3 protein. The sample comprises under 300,000 distinct CDR3 sequences, 22% of which are singletons, and about 60% rests with the top ten. Sequenced material: blood. Receptor source: a man aged 25 to 40 with Graves' ophthalmopathy. CDR3s include the opening cysteine and the closing phenylalanine or tryptophan. Fields, in order: D gene, J gene, V gene, clone size, CDR3 DNA, CDR3 protein. D genes are given only for firm matches. Clone size is shown for a subset of rows, as once, few, many or a class of expanded clone.

>TRBD2|TRBJ2-1|TRBV27|few
TGTGCCAGCAGTTTATTGGGGGGGAGGGCCTTTGAGCAGTTCTTC
CASSLLGGRAFEQFF
>TRBD2|TRBJ2-3|TRBV5-1|-
TGCGCCAGCAGCTTGGTGAGCGGGAGTGTTGTAACAGATACGCAGTATTTT
CASSLVSGSVVTDTQYF
>-|TRBJ1-4|TRBV3-1|medium-sized
TGTGCCAGCAGCCACGGGGCGGGAAGTGAAAAACTGTTTTTT
CASSHGAGSEKLFF
>-|TRBJ2-7|TRBV11-2|many
TGTGCCAGCAGTCGAAATACAGAGAGCTACGAGCAGTACTTC
CASSRNTESYEQYF
>-|TRBJ2-5|TRBV6-5|-
TGTGCCAGCAGTTACGGTGGGAGAGAGACCCAGTACTTC
CASSYGGRETQYF
>-|TRBJ2-2|TRBV11-3|few
TGTGCCAGCAGCTTTAGGGCTCCTCGGGGGTCCGGGGAGCTGTTTTTT
CASSFRAPRGSGELFF
>TRBD2|TRBJ2-7|TRBV20-1|many
TGCAGTGCTAGTAGCGGGAGTCACTCCTACGAGCAGTACTTC
CSASSGSHSYEQYF
>TRBD1|TRBJ1-1|TRBV28|few
TGTGCCAGCAGTCTGTCGACAGGGAGAGGTACTGAAGCTTTCTTT
CASSLSTGRGTEAFF
>-|TRBJ2-7|TRBV5-5|-
TGTGCCAGCTTTCGACAGTCGTACGAGCAGTACTTC
CASFRQSYEQYF
>-|TRBJ2-7|TRBV9|-
TGTGCCAGCAGCTCAGAGGGCGGGATCTACGAGCAGTACTTC
CASSSEGGIYEQYF
>-|TRBJ1-1|TRBV27|-
TGTGCCAGCAACATTAAGGGGGGGCCTGAAGCTTTCTTT
CASNIKGGPEAFF
>-|TRBJ2-1|TRBV12-3/TRBV12-4|-
TGTGCCAGCAGCGTAATAGCTTGGAATGAGCAGTTCTTC
CASSVIAWNEQFF
>-|TRBJ1-1|TRBV30|many
TGTGCCTGGGCCCCAGGGGCCGCATCGGAAGCTTTCTTT
CAWAPGAASEAFF
>-|TRBJ1-3|TRBV3-1|many
TGTGCCAGCAGCCAACTCTCTGGAAACACCATATATTTT
CASSQLSGNTIYF
>-|TRBJ2-1|TRBV11-2|-
TGTGCCAGCAGCTTATCGGCAGGGAACAATGAGCAGTTCTTC
CASSLSAGNNEQFF
>-|TRBJ1-1|TRBV7-8|many
TGTGCCAGCAGCCCTAGCCAGGGCCAGCTGAACACTGAAGCTTTCTTT
CASSPSQGQLNTEAFF
>-|TRBJ2-2|TRBV2|-
TGTGCCAGCAGTGAACAGGGGCTTAGGACCGGGGAGCTGTTTTTT
CASSEQGLRTGELFF
>-|TRBJ1-1|TRBV20-1|many
TGCAGTGCTCTCGGTACAGGGAGGAACACTGAAGCTTTCTTT
CSALGTGRNTEAFF
>-|TRBJ2-2|TRBV5-1|few
TGCGCCAGCAGCCCAAGGTTTCAGGGGAACACCGGGGAGCTGTTTTTT
CASSPRFQGNTGELFF
>-|TRBJ2-1|TRBV5-1|many
TGCGCCAGCAGCTTTTACAGGGCCAATGAGCAGTTCTTC
CASSFYRANEQFF
>-|TRBJ2-3|TRBV7-9|-
TGTGCCAGCAGCGTGCGTGTAGCGGCCACAGATACGCAGTATTTT
CASSVRVAATDTQYF
>-|TRBJ2-6|TRBV6-1|once
TGTGCCAGCAGCCGTCTACTTGTCTCTGGGGCCAACGTCCTGACTTTC
CASSRLLVSGANVLTF
>TRBD2|TRBJ2-3|TRBV11-1|few
TGTGCCAGCAGCCACATAGCGGGCTTGGATACGCAGTATTTT
CASSHIAGLDTQYF
>TRBD2|TRBJ2-3|TRBV6-1|-
TGTGCCAGCAATACCGGGACTAGCGGGAACACAGATACGCAGTATTTT
CASNTGTSGNTDTQYF
>TRBD1|TRBJ2-2|TRBV11-1|many
TGTGCCAGCAGAAGAGGCAGGGGGCGCGACACCGGGGAGCTGTTTTTT
CASRRGRGRDTGELFF
>-|TRBJ2-4|TRBV9|-
TGTGCCAGCAGCTCAGGAGGGGCAGGGTTGGCCAAAAACATTCAGTACTTC
CASSSGGAGLAKNIQYF
>TRBD2|TRBJ2-2|TRBV7-2|-
TGTGCCAGCAGCCCTCAGGGACTAGCGGGAGGGCACGGGGAGCTGTTTTTT
CASSPQGLAGGHGELFF
>-|TRBJ2-1|TRBV11-2|-
TGTGCCACCTCGCGATCGGGCGATACCTACAATGAGCAGTTCTTC
CATSRSGDTYNEQFF
>TRBD1|TRBJ1-1|TRBV28|-
TGTGCCAGCAGCCTAGGGGGCCCACTGGTTTGGAACACTGAAGCTTTCTTT
CASSLGGPLVWNTEAFF
>-|TRBJ1-2|TRBV28|-
TGTGCCAGCACCACCTCGAGGGGTCTTAACTATGGCTACACCTTC
CASTTSRGLNYGYTF
>TRBD1|TRBJ2-2|TRBV6-5|-
TGTGCCAGCAGTTATCGGGGACAGCCTACCGGGGAGCTGTTTTTT
CASSYRGQPTGELFF
>-|TRBJ2-5|TRBV14|-
TGTGCCAGCAGCCAAGGATCAGCCTTGGGGGAGACCCAGTACTTC
CASSQGSALGETQYF
>-|TRBJ1-2|TRBV30|-
TGTGCCTGGACAGGAAACTGTGGCTACACCTTC
CAWTGNCGYTF
>TRBD2|TRBJ2-4|TRBV10-2|-
TGCGCCAGCAATACGGGGGACTACCCATGGTACTTC
CASNTGDYPWYF
>TRBD1|TRBJ1-5|TRBV6-7|-
TGTGCCAGCAGCGACAGGGCCCAATATGCCCAGCATTTT
CASSDRAQYAQHF
>-|TRBJ2-1|TRBV3-1|few
TGTGCCAGCAGCCAAGTTTTCGGAGAGCAGTTCTTC
CASSQVFGEQFF